The rows below give T cell receptor beta chains drawn from one sample of a study of T cell responses to AZD1222 COVID-19 vaccine. Produced via immunoSEQ multiplex PCR; TCRdb's table is partial and in-frame only. The repertoire consists of some 150,000 clones, with roughly 91% occurring once and the leading ten covering under 10%. The sequences come from peripheral blood, collected on day 0 of AZD1222 vaccination. Receptors were obtained from an adult in good health. Both conserved end residues are trimmed from each CDR3. Fields, in order: V gene, CDR3 protein.

V gene: TRBV2
CDR3 protein: ASSEVYQETQY

V gene: TRBV4-3
CDR3 protein: ASSQELHDTYTEAF

V gene: TRBV5-6
CDR3 protein: ASSWGTITDTQY

V gene: TRBV6-1
CDR3 protein: ASSETGTVYEQY

V gene: TRBV27
CDR3 protein: ASSLGGGNSPLH

V gene: TRBV3-1/TRBV3-2
CDR3 protein: ASSLPSGGTLGYT

V gene: TRBV19
CDR3 protein: ASSKAPWTGQGWQGYT

V gene: TRBV6-1
CDR3 protein: ASSSGWTTEAF

V gene: TRBV9
CDR3 protein: ASSVLWGYQETQY

V gene: TRBV10-3
CDR3 protein: AISDDPNYGYT

V gene: TRBV7-8
CDR3 protein: ASSPRGSNTGELF

V gene: TRBV5-8
CDR3 protein: ASSLRDKNIQY

V gene: TRBV11-3
CDR3 protein: ASSLDRGDYQREQL

V gene: TRBV5-1
CDR3 protein: ASSLTGRAGQPQH

V gene: TRBV4-2
CDR3 protein: ASSQESGGGAETQY

V gene: TRBV6-4
CDR3 protein: ASSESGSSGNTIY

V gene: TRBV5-4
CDR3 protein: ASSLAASAGSREQY

V gene: TRBV14
CDR3 protein: ASSQSDLLGYEQY

V gene: TRBV2
CDR3 protein: ASGRDRGAYEQY

V gene: TRBV7-9
CDR3 protein: ASSYQGNTGELF

V gene: TRBV21-1
CDR3 protein: ASSKGGSGGHNNEQF

V gene: TRBV23-1
CDR3 protein: ATAGLGGDPNTEAF

V gene: TRBV4-1
CDR3 protein: ASSHTRGRIPEAF

V gene: TRBV20-1
CDR3 protein: SADLGLEQF

V gene: TRBV5-1
CDR3 protein: ASSGTGTDTFYGYT

V gene: TRBV7-2
CDR3 protein: ASSLGGYGGENIQY

V gene: TRBV30
CDR3 protein: AWGSSYEQY

V gene: TRBV5-4
CDR3 protein: ASSGEGGNSPLH

V gene: TRBV14
CDR3 protein: ASSLRPLH

V gene: TRBV29-1
CDR3 protein: SVGGSSSYEQY

V gene: TRBV7-9
CDR3 protein: ASSLEGALSEAF

V gene: TRBV19
CDR3 protein: ASSRQSNQPQH